The 8 T cell receptor beta chains given below trace back to one sample, sequenced in a study of T cells in Graves' hyperthyroidism and ophthalmopathy. The investigators amplified TCR beta CDR3 regions from RNA transcripts. HTBI primers drove first-round RT-PCR of the TCR CDR3. TCRdb re-derived calls from the multiplex PCR reads in MiXCR, one entry per CDR3 protein. The table lists over 400,000 distinct CDR3 sequences, under 15% of them singletons. The sample consisted of blood. The source is a man aged 18 to 35 with Graves' ophthalmopathy.

This clonotype was seen more than once but under ten times. V gene TRBV5-6 combines with J gene TRBJ1-4; D perhaps matches TRBD1 (6 bases). This CDR3 contains 14 residues. Germline CDR1 and CDR2: SGHDT and YYEEEE. The V and J ends lost 9 bases and 4 bases respectively, with 16 bases between them. The CDR3 region has the DNA TGTGCCACCTCCAAGACAGGAGGTAATGAAAAACTGTTTTTT. Protein: CATSKTGGNEKLFF.

This clonotype was observed many times. This chain connects TRBV6-2 or TRBV6-3 to TRBJ2-7; D unresolved. The CDR3 covers 12 residues. V was clipped by 6 bases and J by 2 bases, with 8 bases between them. Per germline, CDR1 MNHEY and CDR2 SVGEGT. The CDR3 protein is CASSRNTYEQYF. The CDR3, as DNA: TGTGCCAGCAGCAGGAATACCTACGAGCAGTACTTC.

This clonotype was counted at least ten times. J is TRBJ2-3 and V is TRBV5-1; 7 positions agree with TRBD1. The CDR3 has 15 amino acids. In germline, CDR1 is SGHRS, CDR2 YFSETQ. The J segment lost 2 bases and the V segment lost 3 bases, leaving 6 bases of the junction unmatched. CDR3 nucleotide sequence: TGCGCCAGCAGCTACAGGGGCGGCGTCACAGATACGCAGTATTTT. This translates into CASSYRGGVTDTQYF. Filled out from reference TRBV5-1 and TRBJ2-3, the complete variable domain reads KAGVTQTPRYLIKTRGQQVTLSCSPISGHRSVSWYQQTPGQGLQFLFEYFSETQRNKGNFPGRFSGRQFSNSRSEMNVSTLELGDSALYLCASSYRGGVTDTQYFGPGTRLTVL.

Details on this clonotype: Sequence at one end of the junction differs from germline and may be a read error. The chain recombines TRBV28 with TRBJ1-1; 7 positions match TRBD1. Germline V CDR1 and CDR2: MDHEN, SYDVKM. The CDR3 runs 15 residues. CDR3 nucleotide sequence: TGTGCCAGCAGTTCCTTCGACAGGGAAAACACTGAAGCCTTCTTT. This codes for CASSSFDRENTEAFF.

This chain uses TRBV5-1 with TRBJ1-1; D remains unclear. The CDR3 runs to 14 residues. Germline assignment: CDR1 SGHRS and CDR2 YFSETQ. V lost 2 bases, J lost 1 base, and 9 bases lay in between. CDR3 residues: CASSFTPTNTEAFF. CDR3 nucleotide sequence: TGCGCCAGCAGCTTCACGCCCACGAACACTGAAGCTTTCTTT.

This clonotype was counted at least ten times. The V call is TRBV7-9, the J call TRBJ2-1, with D unclear. Germline CDR1 SEHNR, CDR2 FQNEAQ (reference sequence). This CDR3 has 11 residues. Trimming left V 5 bases short and J 8 bases short, with 7 bases between. The CDR3 sequence: CASSPSDEQFF. CDR3 in DNA: TGTGCCAGCAGCCCGTCCGATGAGCAGTTCTTC.

This clonotype was detected a few times. The V gene is TRBV5-8, the J gene TRBJ1-3, with 9 bases aligning to TRBD1. This CDR3 contains 16 residues. The germline gives CDR1 SGHTS, CDR2 YDEGEE. Germline trimming cut 3 bases from V and 1 base from J; bases unmatched to any gene: 5. CDR3 residues: CASSSAGTGSGNTIYF. The DNA for the CDR3 is TGTGCCAGCAGCTCTGCCGGGACAGGGTCTGGAAACACCATATATTTT.

V usage is TRBV19 and J usage is TRBJ1-4; D gene ambiguous. Trimming shortened V by 3 bases and J by 8 bases, and 10 bases separated the two germline ends. The CDR3 runs to 13 residues. CDR1 LNHDA and CDR2 SQIVND come from the germline V gene (reference sequence). This chain's CDR3 is CASSMGEPEKLFF. The CDR3 DNA reads TGTGCCAGTAGTATGGGAGAACCCGAAAAACTGTTTTTT.